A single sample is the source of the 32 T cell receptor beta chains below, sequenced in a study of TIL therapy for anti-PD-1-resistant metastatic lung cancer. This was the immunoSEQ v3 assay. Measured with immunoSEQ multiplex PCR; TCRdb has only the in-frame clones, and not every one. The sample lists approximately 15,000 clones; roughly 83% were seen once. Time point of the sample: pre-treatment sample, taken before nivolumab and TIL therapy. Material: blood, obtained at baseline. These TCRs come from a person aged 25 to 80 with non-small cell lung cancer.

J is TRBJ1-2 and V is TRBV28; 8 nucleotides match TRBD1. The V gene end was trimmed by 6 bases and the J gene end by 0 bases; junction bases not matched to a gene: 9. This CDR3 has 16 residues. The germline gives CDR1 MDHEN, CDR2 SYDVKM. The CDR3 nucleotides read TGTGCCAGCAGCCCCCGGGGACAGGTAGCTAACTATGGCTACACCTTC. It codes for CASSPRGQVANYGYTF.

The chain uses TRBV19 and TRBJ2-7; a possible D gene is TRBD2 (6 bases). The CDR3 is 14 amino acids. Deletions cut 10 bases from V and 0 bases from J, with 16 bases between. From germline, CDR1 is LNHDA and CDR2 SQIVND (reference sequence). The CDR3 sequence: CATRPAGSSYEQYV. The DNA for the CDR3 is TGTGCCACCCGACCAGCGGGTAGCTCCTACGAGCAGTACGTC.

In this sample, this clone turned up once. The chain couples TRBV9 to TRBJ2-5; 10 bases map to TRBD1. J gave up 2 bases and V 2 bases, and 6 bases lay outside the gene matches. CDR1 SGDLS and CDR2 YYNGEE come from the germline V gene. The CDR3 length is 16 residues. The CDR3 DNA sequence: TGTGCCAGCAGCGTGTCGGACAGGGGGGGGCAAGAGACCCAGTACTTC. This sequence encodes CASSVSDRGGQETQYF.

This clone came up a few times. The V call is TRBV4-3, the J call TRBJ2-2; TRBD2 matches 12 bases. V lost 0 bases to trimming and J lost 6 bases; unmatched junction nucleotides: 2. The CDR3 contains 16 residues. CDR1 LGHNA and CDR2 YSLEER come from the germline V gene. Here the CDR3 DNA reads TGCGCCAGCAGCCAAGATCCTAGCGGGGGGGCCGGGGAGCTGTTTTTT. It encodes CASSQDPSGGAGELFF.

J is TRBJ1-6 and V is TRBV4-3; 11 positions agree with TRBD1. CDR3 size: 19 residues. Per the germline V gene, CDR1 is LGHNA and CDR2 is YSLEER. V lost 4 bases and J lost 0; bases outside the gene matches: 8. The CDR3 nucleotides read TGCGCCAGCAGCCGAGGGAGGACAGGGGGCAGCTCCTATAATTCACCCCTCCACTTT. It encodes CASSRGRTGGSSYNSPLHF.

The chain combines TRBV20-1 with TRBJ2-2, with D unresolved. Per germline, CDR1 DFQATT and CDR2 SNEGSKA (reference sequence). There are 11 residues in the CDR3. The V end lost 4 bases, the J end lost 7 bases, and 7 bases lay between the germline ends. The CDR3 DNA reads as TGCAGTGCTAAGTTCGTCGGGGAGCTGTTTTTT. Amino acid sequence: CSAKFVGELFF.

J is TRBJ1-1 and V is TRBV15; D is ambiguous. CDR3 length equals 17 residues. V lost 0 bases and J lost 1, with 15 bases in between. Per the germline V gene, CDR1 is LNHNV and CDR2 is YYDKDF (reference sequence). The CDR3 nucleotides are TGTGCCACCAGCAGAGATTTCGTTGGACGGAAGAACACTGAAGCTTTCTTT. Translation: CATSRDFVGRKNTEAFF.

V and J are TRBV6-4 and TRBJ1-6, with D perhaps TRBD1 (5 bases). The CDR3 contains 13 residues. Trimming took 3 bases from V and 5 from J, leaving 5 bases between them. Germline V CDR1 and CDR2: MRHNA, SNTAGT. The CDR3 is CASSEGDNSPLHF. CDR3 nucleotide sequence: TGTGCCAGCAGTGAAGGGGATAATTCACCCCTCCACTTT.

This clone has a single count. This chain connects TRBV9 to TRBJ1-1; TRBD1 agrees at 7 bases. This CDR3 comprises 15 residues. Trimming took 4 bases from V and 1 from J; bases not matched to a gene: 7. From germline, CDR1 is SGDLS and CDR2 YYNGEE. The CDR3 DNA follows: TGTGCCAGCAGCCCACCAGGGGGAGGGAACACTGAAGCTTTCTTT. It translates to CASSPPGGGNTEAFF.

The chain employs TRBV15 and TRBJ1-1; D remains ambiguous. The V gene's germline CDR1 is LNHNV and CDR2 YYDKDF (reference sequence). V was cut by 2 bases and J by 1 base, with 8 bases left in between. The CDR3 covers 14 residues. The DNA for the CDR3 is TGTGCCACCAGCAGATGGGAGGGGAACACTGAAGCTTTCTTT. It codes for CATSRWEGNTEAFF.

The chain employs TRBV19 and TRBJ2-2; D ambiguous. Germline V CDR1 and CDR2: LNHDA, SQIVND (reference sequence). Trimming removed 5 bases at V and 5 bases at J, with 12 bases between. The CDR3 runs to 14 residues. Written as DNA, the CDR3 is TGTGCCAGTAGTGGCCAACAGACTACCGGGGAGCTGTTTTTT. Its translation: CASSGQQTTGELFF.

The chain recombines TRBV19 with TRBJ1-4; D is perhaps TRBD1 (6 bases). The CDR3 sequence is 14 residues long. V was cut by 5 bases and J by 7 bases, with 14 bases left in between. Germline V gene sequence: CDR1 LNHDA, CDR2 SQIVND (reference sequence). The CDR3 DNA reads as TGTGCCAGTAGTTCACAGGGCCTGAGTGAAAAACTGTTTTTT. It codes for CASSSQGLSEKLFF.

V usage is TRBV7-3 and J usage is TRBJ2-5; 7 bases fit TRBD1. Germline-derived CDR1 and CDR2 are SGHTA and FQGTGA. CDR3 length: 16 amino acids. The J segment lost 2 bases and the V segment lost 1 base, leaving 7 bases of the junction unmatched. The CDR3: CASSLIGGQSQETQYF. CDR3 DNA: TGTGCCAGCAGCTTAATAGGGGGCCAATCTCAAGAGACCCAGTACTTC. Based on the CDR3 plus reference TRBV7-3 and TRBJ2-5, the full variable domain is GAGVSQTPSNKVTEKGKYVELRCDPISGHTALYWYRQSLGQGPEFLIYFQGTGAADDSGLPNDRFFAVRPEGSVSTLKIQRTERGDSAVYLCASSLIGGQSQETQYFGPGTRLLVL.

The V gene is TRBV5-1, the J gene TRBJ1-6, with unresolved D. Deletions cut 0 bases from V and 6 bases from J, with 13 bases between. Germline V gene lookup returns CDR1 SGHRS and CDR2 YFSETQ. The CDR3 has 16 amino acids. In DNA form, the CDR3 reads TGCGCCAGCAGCTTGGAAGGAGGCAGGTCTAATTCACCCCTCCACTTT. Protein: CASSLEGGRSNSPLHF.

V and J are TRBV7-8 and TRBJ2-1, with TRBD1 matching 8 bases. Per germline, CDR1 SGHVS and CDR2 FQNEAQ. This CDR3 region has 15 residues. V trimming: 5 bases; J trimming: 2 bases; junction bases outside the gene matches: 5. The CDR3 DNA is TGTGCCAGCAGCAACGACAGGGGAGCCTACAATGAGCAGTTCTTC. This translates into CASSNDRGAYNEQFF.

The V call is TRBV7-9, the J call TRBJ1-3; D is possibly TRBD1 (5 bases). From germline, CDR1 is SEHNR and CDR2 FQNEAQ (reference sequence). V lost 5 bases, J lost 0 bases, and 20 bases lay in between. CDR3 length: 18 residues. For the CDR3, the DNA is TGTGCCAGCAGCCCGAGCGGGGTCCAGGGCACCTCTGGAAACACCATATATTTT. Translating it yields CASSPSGVQGTSGNTIYF.

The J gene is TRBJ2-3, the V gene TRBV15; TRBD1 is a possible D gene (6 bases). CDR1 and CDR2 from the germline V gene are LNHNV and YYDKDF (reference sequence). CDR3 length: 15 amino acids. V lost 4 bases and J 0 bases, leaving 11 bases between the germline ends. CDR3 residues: CATSTGAVSTDTQYF. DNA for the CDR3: TGTGCCACCAGCACAGGGGCGGTGAGCACAGATACGCAGTATTTT. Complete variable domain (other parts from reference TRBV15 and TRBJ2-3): DAMVIQNPRYQVTQFGKPVTLSCSQTLNHNVMYWYQQKSSQAPKLLFHYYDKDFNNEADTPDNFQSRRPNTSFCFLDIRSPGLGDTAMYLCATSTGAVSTDTQYFGPGTRLTVL.

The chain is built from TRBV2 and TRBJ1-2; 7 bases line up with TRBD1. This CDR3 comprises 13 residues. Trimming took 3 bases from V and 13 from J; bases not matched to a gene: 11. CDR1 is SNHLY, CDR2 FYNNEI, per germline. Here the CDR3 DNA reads TGTGCCAGCAGTGAGGGGACAGCGATAAGGGGCACCTTC. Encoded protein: CASSEGTAIRGTF.

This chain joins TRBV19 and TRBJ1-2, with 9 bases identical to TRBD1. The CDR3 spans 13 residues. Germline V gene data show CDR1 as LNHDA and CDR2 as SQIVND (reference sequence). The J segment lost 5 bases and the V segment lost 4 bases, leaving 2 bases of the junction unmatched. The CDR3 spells CASSNGQGYGYTF. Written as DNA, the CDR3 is TGTGCCAGTAGTAACGGACAGGGGTATGGCTACACCTTC.

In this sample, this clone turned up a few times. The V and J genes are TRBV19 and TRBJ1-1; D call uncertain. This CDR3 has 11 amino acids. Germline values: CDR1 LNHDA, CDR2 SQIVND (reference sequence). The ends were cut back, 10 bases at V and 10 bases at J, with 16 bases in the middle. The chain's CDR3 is CATVAASGAFF. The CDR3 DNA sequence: TGTGCCACCGTAGCGGCTTCTGGAGCTTTCTTT. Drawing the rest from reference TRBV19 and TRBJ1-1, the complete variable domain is DGGITQSPKYLFRKEGQNVTLSCEQNLNHDAMYWYRQDPGQGLRLIYYSQIVNDFQKGDIAEGYSVSREKKESFPLTVTSAQKNPTAFYLCATVAASGAFFGQGTRLTVV.

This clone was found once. CDR3 residues: CASSPLPLSNQPQHF. Written as DNA, the CDR3 is TGTGCCAGCTCACCACTTCCTCTCAGCAATCAGCCCCAGCATTTT. V is TRBV18 and J is TRBJ1-5, with D unclear. Germline V lookup: CDR1 KGHSH, CDR2 LQKENI. CDR3 length: 15 amino acids. The V gene lost 1 base and the J gene lost 1 base, with 8 bases spanning the gap.

CDR3 in amino acids: CASSPISFAGRGNEQFF. The DNA of the CDR3 is TGTGCCAGCAGCCCCATAAGTTTCGCAGGGCGAGGCAATGAGCAGTTCTTC. The chain couples TRBV27 to TRBJ2-1; tentative D call: TRBD1 (5 bases). V dropped 6 bases and J dropped 6 bases, with 24 bases sitting between them. The CDR3 sequence is 17 residues long. Looked up from germline, CDR1 is MNHEY and CDR2 is SMNVEV (reference sequence).

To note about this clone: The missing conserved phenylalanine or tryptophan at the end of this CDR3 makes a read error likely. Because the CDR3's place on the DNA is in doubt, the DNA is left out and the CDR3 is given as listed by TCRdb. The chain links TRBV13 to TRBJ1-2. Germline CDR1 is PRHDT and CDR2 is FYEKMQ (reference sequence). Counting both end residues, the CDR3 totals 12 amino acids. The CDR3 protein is CASSFRRFPPLY.

The CDR3 DNA reads as TGTGCCAGCAGCGTAGAATCGGGGGGGACTAGCACAGATACGCAGTATTTT. Translated: CASSVESGGTSTDTQYF. The chain carries TRBV9 and TRBJ2-3, with 8 bases matching TRBD2. Germline V CDR1 and CDR2: SGDLS, YYNGEE. V lost 0 bases and J lost 0; bases outside the gene matches: 6. This CDR3 has 17 residues.

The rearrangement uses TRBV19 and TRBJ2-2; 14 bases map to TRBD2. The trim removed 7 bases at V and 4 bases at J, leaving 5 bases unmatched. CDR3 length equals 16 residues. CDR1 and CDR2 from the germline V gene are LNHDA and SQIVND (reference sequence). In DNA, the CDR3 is TGTGCCAGTACCCTCGGACTAGCGGGAGGCACCGGGGAGCTGTTTTTT. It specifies CASTLGLAGGTGELFF.

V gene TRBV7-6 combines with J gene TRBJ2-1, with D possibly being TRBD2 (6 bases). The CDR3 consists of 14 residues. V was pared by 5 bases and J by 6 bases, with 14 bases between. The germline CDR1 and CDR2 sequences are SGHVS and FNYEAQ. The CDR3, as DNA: TGTGCCAGCAGCCCAGGCCGGGGAGGCAATGAGCAGTTCTTC. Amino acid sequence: CASSPGRGGNEQFF.

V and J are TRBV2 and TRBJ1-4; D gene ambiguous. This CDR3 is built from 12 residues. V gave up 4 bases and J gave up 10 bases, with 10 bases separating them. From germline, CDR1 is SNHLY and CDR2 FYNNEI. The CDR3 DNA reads TGTGCCAGCAGTGGGGAAGGCGGAAAACTGTTTTTT. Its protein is CASSGEGGKLFF. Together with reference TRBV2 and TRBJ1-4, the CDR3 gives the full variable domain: EPEVTQTPSHQVTQMGQEVILRCVPISNHLYFYWYRQILGQKVEFLVSFYNNEISEKSEIFDDQFSVERPDGSNFTLKIRSTKLEDSAMYFCASSGEGGKLFFGSGTQLSVL.

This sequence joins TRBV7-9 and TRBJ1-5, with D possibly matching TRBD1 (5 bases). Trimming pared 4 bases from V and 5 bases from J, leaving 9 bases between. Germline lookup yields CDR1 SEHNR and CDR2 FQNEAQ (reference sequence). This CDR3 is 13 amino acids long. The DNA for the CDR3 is TGTGCCAGCAGCTCTTCGGGGGATCAGCCCCAGCATTTT. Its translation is CASSSSGDQPQHF.

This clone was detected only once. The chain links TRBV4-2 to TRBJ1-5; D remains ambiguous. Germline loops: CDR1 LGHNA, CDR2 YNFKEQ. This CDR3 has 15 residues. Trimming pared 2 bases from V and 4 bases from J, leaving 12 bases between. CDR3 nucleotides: TGTGCCAGCAGCCAATTCAGTCCCTCTAATCAGCCCCAGCATTTT. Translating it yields CASSQFSPSNQPQHF.

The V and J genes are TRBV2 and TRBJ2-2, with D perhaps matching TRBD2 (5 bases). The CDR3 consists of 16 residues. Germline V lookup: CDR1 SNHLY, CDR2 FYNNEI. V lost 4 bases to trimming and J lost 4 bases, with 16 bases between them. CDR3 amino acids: CASSGFVGVGTGELFF. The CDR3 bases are TGTGCCAGCAGTGGGTTTGTGGGAGTCGGCACCGGGGAGCTGTTTTTT. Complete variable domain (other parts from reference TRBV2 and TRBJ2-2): EPEVTQTPSHQVTQMGQEVILRCVPISNHLYFYWYRQILGQKVEFLVSFYNNEISEKSEIFDDQFSVERPDGSNFTLKIRSTKLEDSAMYFCASSGFVGVGTGELFFGEGSRLTVL.

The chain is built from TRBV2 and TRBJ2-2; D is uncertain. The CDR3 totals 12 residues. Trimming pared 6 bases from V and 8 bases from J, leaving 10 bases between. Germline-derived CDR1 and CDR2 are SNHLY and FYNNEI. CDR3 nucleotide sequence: TGTGCCAGCAGAAGACTCGGAGGGGAGCTGTTTTTT. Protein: CASRRLGGELFF.

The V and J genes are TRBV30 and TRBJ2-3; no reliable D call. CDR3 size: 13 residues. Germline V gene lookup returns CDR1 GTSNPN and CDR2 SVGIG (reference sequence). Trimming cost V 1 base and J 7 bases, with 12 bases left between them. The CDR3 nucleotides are TGTGCCTGGAGTGGATTATCCCAATATACGCAGTATTTT. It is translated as CAWSGLSQYTQYF.